One sample yielded the 25 T cell receptor beta chains listed below, sequenced in a study of breast tumors, draining lymph nodes, adjacent tissues. TCRdb re-called the multiplex PCR reads through MiXCR, storing one row per CDR3 protein. The sample carries 150,000 to 200,000 distinct CDR3 sequences, about 30% recorded once. Samples came from axillary lymph nodes draining the breast cancer. The sequenced sample was axillary lymph node tissue. These receptors came from a female donor with breast cancer. Some clones in this sample may be carry-over from other donors' samples.

At least ten counts were recorded for this clonotype. V and J are TRBV7-9 and TRBJ2-3; D not resolved. The germline V gene has CDR1 SEHNR and CDR2 FQNEAQ (reference sequence). Trimming removed 11 bases from V and 1 base from J, with 16 bases in between. The CDR3 loop spans 14 amino acids. CDR3 sequence reads: CAHGPAQGTDTQYF. CDR3 bases: TGTGCCCACGGGCCGGCCCAGGGCACAGATACGCAGTATTTT.

The V and J genes are TRBV15 and TRBJ1-4; 9 bases are a match to TRBD1. The CDR3 is 18 amino acids. Germline V CDR1 and CDR2: LNHNV, YYDKDF (reference sequence). Unmatched junction bases numbered 15, after V lost 3 bases and J lost 7 bases. CDR3 loop: CATSSYYAIGTGFEKLFF. The CDR3 nucleotides read TGTGCCACCAGCAGTTACTACGCAATCGGGACAGGGTTTGAAAAACTGTTTTTT.

This clonotype showed up just a few times. This clone may be a read error of a much larger clone one base away. This chain uses TRBV4-1 with TRBJ1-2; D is uncertain. Germline assignment: CDR1 MGHRA and CDR2 YSYEKL. The V gene lost 4 bases and the J gene lost 5 bases, with 14 bases spanning the gap. The CDR3 consists of 14 residues. The DNA of the CDR3 is TGCGCCAGCAGCCGAGCTAGAGGTCGGTATGGCTACACCTTC. This translates into CASSRARGRYGYTF.

There are a few counts of this clonotype. This chain joins TRBV6-4 and TRBJ2-5; 9 bases align to TRBD1. Unmatched junction bases numbered 8, after V lost 11 bases and J lost 4 bases. The CDR3 extends over 13 amino acids. CDR1 is MRHNA and CDR2 is SNTAGT in the germline V gene. This CDR3 reads CAVPRQGGETQYF. The CDR3 DNA reads TGTGCCGTACCTCGACAGGGGGGAGAGACCCAGTACTTC.

This clonotype showed up many times. This chain links TRBV7-2 with TRBJ2-1; TRBD2 aligns across 7 bases. V shed 7 bases, J shed 0 bases, and the junction held 12 bases outside the gene matches. Germline CDR1 is SGHTA and CDR2 is FQGNSA. The CDR3 covers 17 residues. CDR3 loop: CASTLNMGGVSYNEQFF. The CDR3 DNA is TGTGCCAGCACCCTCAATATGGGAGGGGTCTCCTACAATGAGCAGTTCTTC. Full variable domain (outside the CDR3, taken from reference TRBV7-2 and TRBJ2-1): GAGVSQSPSNKVTEKGKDVELRCDPISGHTALYWYRQSLGQGLEFLIYFQGNSAPDKSGLPSDRFSAERTGGSVSTLTIQRTQQEDSAVYLCASTLNMGGVSYNEQFFGPGTRLTVL.

This clonotype showed up many times. The rearrangement joins TRBV29-1 to TRBJ1-2; 9 bases fit TRBD1. Germline V gene sequence: CDR1 SQVTM, CDR2 ANQGSEA. The trim removed 3 bases at V and 4 bases at J, leaving 6 bases unmatched. This CDR3 contains 14 residues. The CDR3 region has the DNA TGCAGCGTTGACACGACAGGGGGAGGCTATGGCTACACCTTC. Translated, it gives CSVDTTGGGYGYTF.

There are many counts of this clonotype. Here the CDR3 reads CSANRLRDPGEPQHF. The CDR3 region has the DNA TGCAGTGCAAACCGCCTCCGGGACCCCGGGGAGCCCCAGCATTTT. The rearrangement joins TRBV20-1 to TRBJ1-5, with a weak D call TRBD1 (5 bases). V lost 6 bases to trimming and J lost 8 bases, with 23 bases between them. Germline CDR1 and CDR2: DFQATT and SNEGSKA (reference sequence). The CDR3 covers 15 residues.

Regarding this clonotype: The conserved phenylalanine or tryptophan normally closing the CDR3 is absent here, so this likely arose from a read error. The DNA is left out, because the CDR3 cannot be placed on it with certainty; the CDR3 is given as TCRdb lists it. CDR3 loop: CASYRPGQANTGEVCE. V and J are TRBV19 and TRBJ2-2; the table's D gene call, TRBD1, was not cross checked with the DNA. The CDR3 is 16 amino acids in total, end residues counted. Germline loops: CDR1 LNHDA, CDR2 SQIVND (reference sequence).

A note on this clonotype: A much larger clonotype is one base distant, so this may be a read error. The conserved closing phenylalanine or tryptophan is absent in this CDR3, likely reflecting a read error. J is TRBJ1-2 and V is TRBV20-1; D gene unclear. V gave up 2 bases and J gave up 7 bases, with 8 bases separating them. This CDR3 comprises 11 residues. Germline V gene lookup returns CDR1 DFQATT and CDR2 SNEGSKA (reference sequence). DNA for the CDR3: TGCAGTGCTAGAAGCTGGGGTGGCTACACCCTC. It yields the protein CSARSWGGYTL.

This clonotype was seen repeatedly, ten times or more. J is TRBJ1-2 and V is TRBV29-1; no reliable D call. Trimming stripped 2 bases from V and 5 bases from J, with 3 bases between. Germline V gene lookup returns CDR1 SQVTM and CDR2 ANQGSEA. This CDR3 spans 10 amino acids. CDR3 nucleotides: TGCAGCGTTGAATCGTATGGCTACACCTTC. Translating gives CSVESYGYTF.

This clonotype was seen many times. The V call is TRBV18, the J call TRBJ2-7; D perhaps matches TRBD2 (5 bases). Germline V CDR1 and CDR2: KGHSH, LQKENI. The V and J ends lost 3 bases and 3 bases respectively, with 9 bases between them. This CDR3 contains 13 residues. CDR3: CASSPTSNYEQYF. The CDR3 DNA reads as TGTGCCAGCTCACCCACTAGTAACTACGAGCAGTACTTC.

This clonotype appeared a few times. This may arise from a read error, as a much more abundant clone is one base away. The chain employs TRBV6-4 and TRBJ1-2; D perhaps matches TRBD1 (6 bases). The CDR3 runs 14 residues. Germline-derived CDR1 and CDR2 are MRHNA and SNTAGT. CDR3 nucleotides: TGTGCCAGCGGTGACGCAGGGGCAGGGTATGGCTACACCTTC. Protein product: CASGDAGAGYGYTF.

This clonotype was observed at least ten times. The chain's CDR3 is CASSPIRTGASNTGELFF. CDR3 nucleotides: TGTGCCAGCTCACCGATTCGGACAGGGGCGTCGAACACCGGGGAGCTGTTTTTT. This rearrangement joins TRBV18 to TRBJ2-2; 9 bases agree with TRBD1. In germline, CDR1 is KGHSH, CDR2 LQKENI. Germline trimming cut 3 bases from V and 0 bases from J; bases unmatched to any gene: 8. The CDR3 is 18 residues long.

Remarks on this clonotype: A much larger clone lies one base from this, so it may be a read error. The chain joins TRBV7-9 to TRBJ1-4; a weak D match, TRBD1 (5 bases). Germline V CDR1 and CDR2: SEHNR, FQNEAQ (reference sequence). The CDR3 is 15 amino acids. V lost 4 bases and J 0 bases, leaving 9 bases between the germline ends. The CDR3 is CASSSGSTTNEKLFF. The CDR3 coding sequence is TGTGCCAGCAGCTCAGGGAGTACAACTAATGAAAAACTGTTTTTT.

This clonotype occurred many times. This chain uses TRBV7-2 with TRBJ2-5; the match to TRBD2 covers 14 bases. Per germline, CDR1 SGHTA and CDR2 FQGNSA. The CDR3 has 17 amino acids. V shed 1 base, J shed 9 bases, and the junction held 10 bases outside the gene matches. As DNA, the CDR3 is TGTGCCAGCAGCTTAGTTGCGCCGGGACTAGCGGGGGCACCCCAGTACTTC. Protein product: CASSLVAPGLAGAPQYF.

The chain carries TRBV11-1 and TRBJ1-6; 8 positions match TRBD1. The junction had 7 bases not matched to a gene; V was cut back by 11 bases and J by 7 bases. The CDR3 loop spans 13 amino acids. Germline CDR1 is SGHAT and CDR2 is FQDESV (reference sequence). The CDR3 region is CASGGDRNSPLHF. Here the CDR3 DNA reads TGTGCCTCAGGGGGGGACAGGAATTCACCCCTCCACTTT.

This clonotype was found many times. The rearrangement uses TRBV20-1 and TRBJ2-5, with 9 bases aligning to TRBD1. CDR3 length: 14 amino acids. V was pared by 6 bases and J by 5 bases, with 10 bases of the junction left unmatched. Germline V gene sequence: CDR1 DFQATT, CDR2 SNEGSKA (reference sequence). The CDR3 region is CSAGGDRAGETQYF. CDR3 DNA sequence: TGCAGTGCAGGGGGGGACAGGGCAGGGGAGACCCAGTACTTC.

This clonotype was counted at least ten times. The chain recombines TRBV5-8 with TRBJ2-7, with D perhaps being TRBD1 or TRBD2 (5 bases each). CDR1 SGHTS and CDR2 YDEGEE come from the germline V gene. V lost 4 bases and J lost 6, with 20 bases in between. The CDR3 extends over 15 amino acids. Here the CDR3 DNA reads TGTGCCAGCAGCCTGGAAGGGACGGTCTCGGGCGAGCAGTACTTC. Its translation is CASSLEGTVSGEQYF.

This clonotype was counted a few times. A much larger clone lies a single base off, so this may be a read error. This chain connects TRBV9 to TRBJ2-1; 13 bases are a match to TRBD2. The CDR3 spans 17 residues. From germline, CDR1 is SGDLS and CDR2 YYNGEE. The CDR3 region has the DNA TGTGCCAGCAGCCCCCGGACTAGCGGGAGTGGGTACACTGAGCAGTTCTTC. Its protein is CASSPRTSGSGYTEQFF.

Many counts were recorded for this clonotype. The chain employs TRBV5-1 and TRBJ2-5; possibly TRBD1 for D (6 bases). The CDR3 totals 15 residues. V lost 2 bases, J lost 2 bases, and 13 bases lay in between. CDR1 is SGHRS, CDR2 YFSETQ, per germline. The CDR3 sequence: CASSLTGNPQETQYF. The CDR3 DNA sequence: TGCGCCAGCAGCTTAACAGGGAACCCTCAAGAGACCCAGTACTTC.

This clonotype was recorded once. The germline gene is not matched at one end of the junction; a read error may be the cause. This chain's CDR3 is CACRWDSRLWDTGELSF. CDR3 sequence (DNA): TGTGCCTGTAGGTGGGACAGCCGGCTTTGGGACACCGGGGAGCTGTCTTTT. The rearrangement links TRBV19 to TRBJ2-2; 7 bases line up with TRBD1. The germline gives CDR1 LNHDA, CDR2 SQIVND (reference sequence). The CDR3 length is 17 residues.

This clonotype was seen a single time. In DNA form, the CDR3 reads TGTGCCAGTAGTATATCCCTGGGACTAGCGGGAGGGCCAGGAGAGACAGATACGCAGTATTTT. This translates into CASSISLGLAGGPGETDTQYF. The genes are TRBV19 and TRBJ2-2; 16 positions agree with TRBD2. With the DNA end fitting TRBJ2-3 better, the J assignment may be wrong. The CDR3 runs to 21 residues. Germline V CDR1 and CDR2: LNHDA, SQIVND (reference sequence).

V and J are TRBV10-3 and TRBJ1-6, with D possibly being TRBD1 (5 bases). Germline V gives CDR1 ENHRY, CDR2 SYGVKD. CDR3 length: 14 amino acids. The germline V and J ends were trimmed by 10 bases and 11 bases, with 21 bases remaining between them. In DNA form, the CDR3 reads TGTGCCAACGCTACACGGGACCCCGGACCACCCCTCCACTTT. Translating gives CANATRDPGPPLHF.

This clonotype was recorded many times. The CDR3 DNA reads as TGTGCCAGCAGCTACGTAGGGGGGGCGGACAATGAGCAGTTCTTC. Translation gives CASSYVGGADNEQFF. The chain links TRBV7-3 to TRBJ2-1; D is perhaps TRBD2 (7 bases). This CDR3 has 15 amino acids. Trimming left V 4 bases short and J 5 bases short, with 15 bases between. Germline loops: CDR1 SGHTA, CDR2 FQGTGA. Supplemented by reference TRBV7-3 and TRBJ2-1, the full variable domain reads GAGVSQTPSNKVTEKGKYVELRCDPISGHTALYWYRQSLGQGPEFLIYFQGTGAADDSGLPNDRFFAVRPEGSVSTLKIQRTERGDSAVYLCASSYVGGADNEQFFGPGTRLTVL.

This clonotype was counted between two and nine times. A much bigger clone sits one base away, suggesting this may be a read error. V gene TRBV4-3 combines with J gene TRBJ2-2; TRBD2 matches at 10 bases. The J segment lost 5 bases and the V segment lost 3 bases, leaving 3 bases of the junction unmatched. The CDR3 is 15 amino acids. Germline lookup yields CDR1 LGHNA and CDR2 YSLEER. The CDR3 sequence is CASSQLAGETGELFF. The CDR3 bases are TGCGCCAGCAGCCAGCTAGCGGGAGAGACCGGGGAGCTGTTTTTT.